Presented here are 25 T cell receptor beta chains from one specimen sequenced in a study of T-cell reconstitution after alpha-beta-depleted transplantation in children. A TCRbeta library incorporating unique molecular identifiers was prepared. Via MiXCR, TCRdb re-called the PCR reads, giving one row per CDR3 protein. Here the sample spans some 500,000 distinct CDR3 sequences, approximately 30% being singletons. This sample comprised PBMCs from the stem cell graft donor, obtained from the stem cell graft. Receptor source: a human donor who donated a stem cell graft to a child with aplastic anemia.

This rearrangement joins TRBV29-1 to TRBJ1-3; no definite D call. The CDR3 has 14 residues. Germline assignment: CDR1 SQVTM and CDR2 ANQGSEA. The V and J ends lost 5 bases and 1 base respectively, with 12 bases between them. In DNA, the CDR3 is TGCAGCGTTTTAACCAGTCGATCTGGAAACACCATATATTTT. It specifies CSVLTSRSGNTIYF.

The V call is TRBV13, the J call TRBJ1-3; 7 bases align to TRBD1. CDR3 size: 15 residues. V trimming: 2 bases; J trimming: 3 bases; junction bases outside the gene matches: 4. Per the germline V gene, CDR1 is PRHDT and CDR2 is FYEKMQ (reference sequence). This chain's CDR3 is CASSLRGRGGNTIYF. The CDR3 DNA is TGTGCCAGCAGCTTAAGGGGGCGCGGTGGAAACACCATATATTTT.

The chain links TRBV29-1 to TRBJ1-2; D not certain. V was trimmed by 6 bases and J by 4 bases, leaving 12 bases between them. This CDR3 has 12 residues. Germline V CDR1 and CDR2: SQVTM, ANQGSEA. CDR3 protein: CSVSSLAYGYTF. CDR3 nucleotide sequence: TGCAGCGTATCCAGTTTAGCCTATGGCTACACCTTC.

This clonotype showed up just a few times. DNA for the CDR3: TGCAGTGCGCGGGGGGGGTTTAGCTCCTACGAGCAGTACTTC. Translated: CSARGGFSSYEQYF. J is TRBJ2-7 and V is TRBV20-1; 9 positions match TRBD2. The CDR3 covers 14 residues. V dropped 6 bases and J dropped 0; count of bases not matched to a gene: 6. Germline-derived CDR1 and CDR2 are DFQATT and SNEGSKA (reference sequence).

This clonotype has just a few counts. CDR3 nucleotides: TGCAGTGCTAGTCCCGGTCCAGGGGATCCCTACGAGCAGTACTTC. Its translation: CSASPGPGDPYEQYF. V gene TRBV20-1 combines with J gene TRBJ2-7; a weak D match, TRBD1 (6 bases). Trimming took 3 bases from V and 2 from J, leaving 17 bases between them. The CDR3 is 15 amino acids. Per germline, CDR1 DFQATT and CDR2 SNEGSKA (reference sequence).

The gene calls are TRBV9 and TRBJ1-1, with D possibly matching TRBD1 (6 bases). The CDR3 consists of 14 residues. The germline gives CDR1 SGDLS, CDR2 YYNGEE. Trimming cost V 0 bases and J 4 bases, with 10 bases left between them. CDR3 nucleotides: TGTGCCAGCAGCGTAGTCGACAGGCCCACTGAAGCTTTCTTT. Translation gives CASSVVDRPTEAFF.

The chain uses TRBV7-2 and TRBJ2-1; maybe TRBD2 (5 bases). Germline V CDR1 and CDR2: SGHTA, FQGNSA. The CDR3 covers 13 residues. Trimming cost V 5 bases and J 9 bases, with 14 bases left between them. The CDR3: CASSPKLDREQFF. In DNA form, the CDR3 reads TGTGCCAGCAGCCCCAAACTAGATCGTGAGCAGTTCTTC.

The gene calls are TRBV7-2 and TRBJ1-2, with D unresolved. The CDR3 sequence is 11 residues long. Germline V gene data show CDR1 as SGHTA and CDR2 as FQGNSA. V was cut by 5 bases and J by 7 bases, with 8 bases left in between. The CDR3 nucleotides read TGTGCCAGCAGCATAGTCCCTGGCTACACCTTC. This gives the protein CASSIVPGYTF.

V and J are TRBV9 and TRBJ2-3; 9 positions match TRBD1. There are 15 residues in the CDR3. J gave up 1 base and V 3 bases, and 3 bases lay outside the gene matches. Germline values: CDR1 SGDLS, CDR2 YYNGEE. This CDR3 is CASSARQGGTDTQYF. The DNA for the CDR3 is TGTGCCAGCAGCGCACGACAGGGGGGCACAGATACGCAGTATTTT.

The sample holds a few counts of this clonotype. V is TRBV7-6 and J is TRBJ2-3, with a possible D match to TRBD1 (5 bases). V shed 2 bases and J shed 3 bases, with 21 bases lying between them. CDR1 and CDR2 (germline): SGHVS, FNYEAQ. This CDR3 comprises 18 residues. CDR3 DNA: TGTGCCAGCAGCTTACGTCTCCGGATGCCAGGGTGGACAGATACGCAGTATTTT. It is translated as CASSLRLRMPGWTDTQYF.

The chain couples TRBV5-1 to TRBJ1-1, with D uncertain. CDR3 size: 12 residues. The germline CDR1 and CDR2 sequences are SGHRS and YFSETQ. V was pared by 4 bases and J by 7 bases, with 11 bases between. The CDR3, as DNA: TGCGCCAGCAGCCGAGGGAGTTATGAAGCTTTCTTT. Residues: CASSRGSYEAFF.

This sequence joins TRBV11-3 and TRBJ1-1, with 7 bases that match TRBD1. The CDR3 has 16 amino acids. CDR1 is SGHNT and CDR2 is YENEEA in the germline V gene. V gave up 5 bases and J gave up 0 bases; unmatched junction bases: 9. CDR3 region: CASSGGTDPMNTEAFF. The CDR3 DNA sequence: TGTGCCAGCAGCGGCGGGACAGACCCTATGAACACTGAAGCTTTCTTT.

In this sample, this clonotype turned up a few times. The CDR3 region is CASSLTPGDSNQPQHF. The CDR3 bases are TGTGCCAGCAGCCTCACTCCAGGGGATAGCAATCAGCCCCAGCATTTT. This rearrangement joins TRBV5-5 to TRBJ1-5, with D tentatively TRBD1 (6 bases). CDR1 and CDR2 from the germline V gene are SGHKS and YYEKEE (reference sequence). Deletions cut 4 bases from V and 0 bases from J, with 14 bases between. The length of the CDR3 is 16 residues.

The chain couples TRBV25-1 to TRBJ2-7; D unresolved. Trimming removed 5 bases at V and 1 base at J, with 9 bases between. CDR3 size: 13 residues. The germline V gene encodes CDR1 MGHDK and CDR2 SYGVNS. In DNA, the CDR3 is TGTGCCAGCAGTTCCCGATTTTCCTACGAGCAGTACGTC. This translates into CASSSRFSYEQYV.

This clonotype was counted a few times. Here the CDR3 reads CASSLSISSTYEQYV. As DNA, the CDR3 is TGTGCCAGCAGTTTATCGATTTCCAGCACCTACGAGCAGTACGTC. The chain joins TRBV27 to TRBJ2-7; D gene uncertain. V dropped 0 bases and J dropped 2 bases, with 11 bases sitting between them. Germline loops: CDR1 MNHEY, CDR2 SMNVEV (reference sequence). The CDR3 contains 15 residues.

The chain couples TRBV7-2 to TRBJ2-4; D gene uncertain. This CDR3 is 14 amino acids long. CDR1 is SGHTA and CDR2 is FQGNSA in the germline V gene. The ends were cut back, 8 bases at V and 8 bases at J, with 19 bases in the middle. In nucleotides, the CDR3 is TGTGCCAGCGGTGGTCTGGCCCTAGAGGACATTCAGTACTTC. This gives the protein CASGGLALEDIQYF.

The rearrangement joins TRBV9 to TRBJ1-3; TRBD1 matches 8 bases. Unmatched junction bases numbered 13, after V lost 4 bases and J lost 4 bases. The length of the CDR3 is 17 residues. CDR1 and CDR2 from the germline V gene are SGDLS and YYNGEE. The CDR3 region has the DNA TGTGCCAGCAGCCCGCAGGGGACAGGTTCGACCGGAAACACCATATATTTT. This translates into CASSPQGTGSTGNTIYF.

In its sample, this clonotype was seen a few times. The chain recombines TRBV20-1 with TRBJ2-6; D is unresolved. The CDR3 is 12 amino acids. Germline CDR1 and CDR2: DFQATT and SNEGSKA (reference sequence). Trimming pared 6 bases from V and 0 bases from J, leaving 3 bases between. For the CDR3, the DNA is TGCAGTGCAGCCTCTGGGGCCAACGTCCTGACTTTC. Translation: CSAASGANVLTF.

The rearrangement joins TRBV30 to TRBJ1-3, with D uncertain. Trimming took off 0 bases at V and 2 bases at J, with 8 bases between the two ends. Germline V gives CDR1 GTSNPN, CDR2 SVGIG (reference sequence). This CDR3 region has 14 residues. The CDR3: CAWSVGLAGNTIYF. The CDR3 DNA reads as TGTGCCTGGAGTGTCGGACTCGCTGGAAACACCATATATTTT.

J is TRBJ2-3 and V is TRBV30; TRBD2 might be the D (5 bases). The CDR3 sequence is 11 residues long. The ends were cut back, 6 bases at V and 1 base at J, with 5 bases in the middle. Per germline, CDR1 GTSNPN and CDR2 SVGIG (reference sequence). The CDR3 coding sequence is TGTGCCTGCGGGGGCACAGATACGCAGTATTTT. Translation gives CACGGTDTQYF.

This clonotype was found a few times. V and J are TRBV28 and TRBJ1-3; D unresolved. Germline values: CDR1 MDHEN, CDR2 SYDVKM. The CDR3 loop spans 17 amino acids. V lost 3 bases and J lost 0, with 15 bases in between. DNA for the CDR3: TGTGCCAGCAGTTTTTTTATCTCGTCCTACTCTGGAAACACCATATATTTT. Its protein is CASSFFISSYSGNTIYF.

Only a few counts were recorded for this clonotype. The rearrangement links TRBV12-3 or TRBV12-4 to TRBJ2-7, with D perhaps TRBD1 or TRBD2 (6 bases each). The CDR3 runs 14 residues. V lost 7 bases to trimming and J lost 2 bases, with 15 bases between them. The CDR3 nucleotides are TGTGCCAGCACCAGACAGGAGGGGGCCTACGAGCAGTACTTC. It is translated as CASTRQEGAYEQYF.

A few counts support this clonotype. This sequence joins TRBV29-1 and TRBJ1-1, with D perhaps TRBD1 (6 bases). The germline gives CDR1 SQVTM, CDR2 ANQGSEA. The CDR3 has 15 residues. The ends were cut back, 7 bases at V and 1 base at J, with 19 bases in the middle. The CDR3 DNA sequence: TGCAGCGCGAAGGGGGGTCCAAGCCAGAACACTGAAGCTTTCTTT. This sequence encodes CSAKGGPSQNTEAFF.

V gene TRBV20-1 combines with J gene TRBJ2-7; 8 bases agree with TRBD2. The length of the CDR3 is 14 residues. Germline CDR1 is DFQATT and CDR2 is SNEGSKA (reference sequence). Losses at the gene ends were 6 bases for V and 6 bases for J; bases not matched to a gene: 13. The DNA for the CDR3 is TGCAGTGCAACGGATAGCGGGATTGACGGCGAGCAGTACGTC. Amino acids: CSATDSGIDGEQYV.

This chain connects TRBV5-1 to TRBJ2-1; 7 bases are a match to TRBD2. With V trimmed by 2 bases and J by 0 bases, 11 bases remained unmatched. This CDR3 region has 18 residues. The germline V gene has CDR1 SGHRS and CDR2 YFSETQ. The CDR3 coding sequence is TGCGCCAGCAGCTTAACGACTAGCAGGAGGACCTCCTACAATGAGCAGTTCTTC. Translated: CASSLTTSRRTSYNEQFF.